Given below is one TCR beta chain in context. Source study methods: Reference gene primer amplification gave nucleated cell count estimates. Profiled with immunoSEQ multiplex PCR; TCRdb holds only in-frame clones, not every one. V and J calls and clone size are as listed in that table; D and trimming were resolved from the DNA. The sample holds about 160,000 clones, 82% seen once. CDR3 length equals 14 residues. Germline V gives CDR1 MDHEN, CDR2 SYDVKM. After removal of 2 bases from V and 5 bases from J, the junction contained 5 bases not matched to a gene. This specimen belongs to a study of blood T cell repertoires in COVID-19. About the study: Italy, Spain and the United States were the sources of the convalescent and acute COVID-19 samples.

This chain connects TRBV28 to TRBJ2-5; 7 nucleotides line up with TRBD1. Sequenced input: peripheral blood. The receptor's source is a woman of 80 years or more with active or convalescent COVID-19. Here the CDR3 reads CASSLQGVRETQYF. CDR3 nucleotides: TGTGCCAGCAGTTTACAGGGGGTGCGGGAGACCCAGTACTTC. The variable domain in full, completed from reference TRBV28 and TRBJ2-5, reads DVKVTQSSRYLVKRTGEKVFLECVQDMDHENMFWYRQDPGLGLRLIYFSYDVKMKEKGDIPEGYSVSREKKERFSLILESASTNQTSMYLCASSLQGVRETQYFGPGTRLLVL.